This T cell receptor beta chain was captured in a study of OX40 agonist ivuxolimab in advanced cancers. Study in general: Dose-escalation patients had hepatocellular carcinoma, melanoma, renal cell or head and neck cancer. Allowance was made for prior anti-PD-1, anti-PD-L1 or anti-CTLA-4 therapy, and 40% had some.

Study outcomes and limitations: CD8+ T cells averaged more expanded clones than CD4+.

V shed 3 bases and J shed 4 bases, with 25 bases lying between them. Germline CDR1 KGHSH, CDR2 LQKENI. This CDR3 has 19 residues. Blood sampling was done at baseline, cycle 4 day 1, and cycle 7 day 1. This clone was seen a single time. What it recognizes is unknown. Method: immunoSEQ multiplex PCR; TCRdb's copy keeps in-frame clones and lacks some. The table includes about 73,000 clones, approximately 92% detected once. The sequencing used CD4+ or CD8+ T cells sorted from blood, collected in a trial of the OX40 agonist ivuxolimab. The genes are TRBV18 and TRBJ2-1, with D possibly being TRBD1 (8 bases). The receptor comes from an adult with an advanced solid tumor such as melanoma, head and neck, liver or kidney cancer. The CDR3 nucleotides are TGTGCCAGCTCACCGGCAGGGGGCGGCGGGAGTCGAATTTACAATGAGCAGTTCTTC. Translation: CASSPAGGGGSRIYNEQFF.